Shown below are 20 T cell receptor beta chains from a single sample sequenced in a study of vaccination effects on CD4 cells after COVID-19. Data came from immunoSEQ multiplex PCR; TCRdb stores just in-frame clones and leaves some out. The top ten clones hold about 10% of a sample with roughly 45,000 clones, approximately 70% of them seen once. At the end of about 9 days of culture, CD4+ T cells were isolated. Either the mRNA-1273 or the BNT162b2 vaccine was given to participants as two doses. For these TCRs, the target antigens are not known. Sequencing used CD4+ T cells from PBMCs cultured without peptide, obtained after COVID-19 vaccination. The receptor source for this set is a human donor who received a COVID-19 vaccine.

This clone was recorded a few times. The gene calls are TRBV5-1 and TRBJ1-1; no reliable D call. This CDR3 region has 14 residues. The V and J ends lost 0 bases and 2 bases respectively, with 8 bases between them. CDR1 is SGHRS, CDR2 YFSETQ, per germline. The chain's CDR3 is CASSLDSVNTEAFF. In nucleotides, the CDR3 is TGCGCCAGCAGCTTGGATAGCGTAAACACTGAAGCTTTCTTT.

The rearrangement uses TRBV29-1 and TRBJ2-3; D may be TRBD1 or TRBD2 (6 bases each). Germline V gene sequence: CDR1 SQVTM, CDR2 ANQGSEA. The CDR3 totals 16 residues. V lost 3 bases to trimming and J lost 3 bases, with 19 bases between them. The CDR3 region is CSVDGGSGRGTDTQYF. For the CDR3, the DNA is TGCAGCGTTGACGGGGGTAGCGGAAGGGGGACAGATACGCAGTATTTT.

V gene TRBV15 combines with J gene TRBJ2-7; the D is unclear. V was pared by 4 bases and J by 5 bases, with 9 bases between. This CDR3 has 12 amino acids. Germline assignment: CDR1 LNHNV and CDR2 YYDKDF (reference sequence). This CDR3 reads CATSTRRNEQYF. CDR3 nucleotides: TGTGCCACCAGCACCCGTCGGAACGAGCAGTACTTC.

The J gene is TRBJ1-2, the V gene TRBV20-1; D unresolved. Germline V gene sequence: CDR1 DFQATT, CDR2 SNEGSKA (reference sequence). The CDR3 has 11 residues. The CDR3 nucleotides are TGCAGGGCAGAGGATAACTATGGCTACACCTTC. Protein product: CRAEDNYGYTF.

V is TRBV18 and J is TRBJ2-5; 11 bases map to TRBD1. The CDR3 has 15 residues. Germline values: CDR1 KGHSH, CDR2 LQKENI. The ends lost 4 bases at V and 0 bases at J; junction bases unmatched: 1. The CDR3 coding sequence is TGTGCCAGCTCACGGGACAGGGGGAACCAAGAGACCCAGTACTTC. Its translation is CASSRDRGNQETQYF.

V gene TRBV6-1 combines with J gene TRBJ1-1, with a weak D call TRBD1 (6 bases). V was trimmed by 2 bases and J by 8 bases, leaving 15 bases between them. Germline V gene sequence: CDR1 MNHNS, CDR2 SASEGT. The CDR3 is 14 residues long. Here the CDR3 reads CASSESIGGGEAFF. The CDR3 DNA reads TGTGCCAGCAGTGAAAGTATCGGGGGGGGCGAAGCTTTCTTT.

The chain combines TRBV27 with TRBJ2-7, with D possibly being TRBD2 (5 bases). V gave up 7 bases and J gave up 0 bases, with 13 bases separating them. This CDR3 spans 14 amino acids. Germline V lookup: CDR1 MNHEY, CDR2 SMNVEV (reference sequence). The CDR3 nucleotides are TGTGCCAGCAATCGGGATGGGAGCTCCTACGAGCAGTACTTC. Translating it yields CASNRDGSSYEQYF.

This clone was seen just once. The chain carries TRBV5-1 and TRBJ2-1; 14 bases match TRBD2. The CDR3 is 17 amino acids. Germline loops: CDR1 SGHRS, CDR2 YFSETQ. V dropped 0 bases and J dropped 6; count of bases not matched to a gene: 5. CDR3 residues: CASSLAPTSGRANEQFF. CDR3 coding DNA: TGCGCCAGCAGCTTGGCTCCGACTAGCGGGAGGGCCAATGAGCAGTTCTTC.

This rearrangement joins TRBV2 to TRBJ1-1; D is unresolved. This CDR3 is 13 amino acids long. The ends were cut back, 7 bases at V and 2 bases at J, with 11 bases in the middle. Per the germline V gene, CDR1 is SNHLY and CDR2 is FYNNEI. CDR3 nucleotide sequence: TGTGCCAGCAACGCTCTCGGAAACACTGAAGCTTTCTTT. Its translation is CASNALGNTEAFF.

The chain links TRBV12-3 or TRBV12-4 to TRBJ1-6, with unresolved D. Trimming shortened V by 1 base and J by 18 bases, and 13 bases separated the two germline ends. The CDR3 consists of 12 residues. CDR3 sequence reads: CASSLVAGSPHF. CDR3 DNA: TGTGCCAGCAGTTTAGTTGCAGGCAGCCCCCACTTT.

This clone was observed a single time. This rearrangement joins TRBV5-4 to TRBJ2-2; 7 bases align to TRBD1. The germline V gene has CDR1 SGHNT and CDR2 YYREEE (reference sequence). This CDR3 comprises 15 residues. The junction had 2 bases not matched to a gene; V was cut back by 3 bases and J by 0 bases. CDR3 loop: CASSSGTANTGELFF. The CDR3 DNA is TGTGCCAGCAGCTCCGGGACAGCGAACACCGGGGAGCTGTTTTTT.

This chain connects TRBV18 to TRBJ2-5; 13 bases are a match to TRBD2. Germline V gene sequence: CDR1 KGHSH, CDR2 LQKENI. The CDR3 loop spans 17 amino acids. Trimming took 2 bases from V and 5 from J; bases not matched to a gene: 8. CDR3 in amino acids: CASSPRTSGSSRETQYF. The DNA for the CDR3 is TGTGCCAGCTCACCAAGGACTAGCGGGAGTTCTCGGGAGACCCAGTACTTC.

The J gene is TRBJ1-6, the V gene TRBV19; D gene uncertain. Germline V CDR1 and CDR2: LNHDA, SQIVND (reference sequence). V was clipped by 6 bases and J by 9 bases, with 15 bases between them. This CDR3 has 14 amino acids. Here the CDR3 reads CASRQRDAGSPLHF. The DNA of the CDR3 is TGTGCCAGTAGGCAGCGGGATGCGGGTTCACCCCTCCACTTT.

The genes are TRBV7-6 and TRBJ2-5, with D perhaps TRBD1 (5 bases). Germline CDR1 and CDR2: SGHVS and FNYEAQ. The length of the CDR3 is 18 residues. Trimming took 4 bases from V and 0 from J, leaving 21 bases between them. CDR3 DNA: TGTGCCAGCAGCTCCCCCAGGGCAGGCGTATGGTACCAAGAGACCCAGTACTTC. Translating it yields CASSSPRAGVWYQETQYF.

The genes are TRBV9 and TRBJ1-5; 8 nucleotides line up with TRBD1. CDR1 and CDR2 from the germline V gene are SGDLS and YYNGEE. The CDR3 extends over 17 amino acids. V trimming: 2 bases; J trimming: 3 bases; junction bases outside the gene matches: 10. The CDR3 loop reads CASSVGTGGPDNQPQHF. CDR3 nucleotide sequence: TGTGCCAGCAGCGTCGGGACAGGTGGACCAGACAATCAGCCCCAGCATTTT. The whole variable domain, filled in from reference TRBV9 and TRBJ1-5, reads DSGVTQTPKHLITATGQRVTLRCSPRSGDLSVYWYQQSLDQGLQFLIQYYNGEERAKGNILERFSAQQFPDLHSELNLSSLELGDSALYFCASSVGTGGPDNQPQHFGDGTRLSIL.

The chain uses TRBV6-5 and TRBJ2-7; D is undetermined. V lost 0 bases and J 0 bases, leaving 12 bases between the germline ends. The V gene's germline CDR1 is MNHEY and CDR2 SVGAGI. There are 16 residues in the CDR3. CDR3 residues: CASSYSSSGSSYEQYF. The CDR3 coding sequence is TGTGCCAGCAGTTACTCGAGTTCCGGTAGCTCCTACGAGCAGTACTTC.

This clone was picked up a small number of times. The CDR3, as DNA: TGTGCCAGCAGTTACTCGTGGTTGGGACAGGTCGGGGAGCTGTTTTTT. This codes for CASSYSWLGQVGELFF. The chain recombines TRBV6-5 with TRBJ2-2; 8 bases line up with TRBD1. The CDR3 has 16 residues. Trimming cost V 0 bases and J 7 bases; bases outside gene matches: 7. Germline V CDR1 and CDR2: MNHEY, SVGAGI.

The V call is TRBV10-1, the J call TRBJ2-3; D is undetermined. The CDR3 extends over 17 amino acids. V lost 3 bases, J lost 4 bases, and 20 bases lay in between. Germline CDR1 and CDR2: WNHNN and SYGVQD (reference sequence). In nucleotides, the CDR3 is TGCGCCAGCAGTGACCTAGAGAGGTCTGGTCGGGCAGATACGCAGTATTTT. It translates to CASSDLERSGRADTQYF.

This CDR3 is CASSDGSITYGYTF. In DNA, the CDR3 is TGTGCCAGCTCAGACGGAAGCATAACCTATGGCTACACCTTC. The gene calls are TRBV18 and TRBJ1-2; D remains unclear. The CDR3 extends over 14 amino acids. Germline CDR1 KGHSH, CDR2 LQKENI. Trimming cost V 5 bases and J 4 bases, with 14 bases left between them.

The chain has TRBV10-3 and TRBJ2-7; 7 nucleotides match TRBD2. The trim removed 2 bases at V and 4 bases at J, leaving 8 bases unmatched. Germline V gene lookup returns CDR1 ENHRY and CDR2 SYGVKD. The CDR3 has 15 amino acids. CDR3 DNA: TGTGCCATCAGTGAGGGGGGGGTAGTAAGGTACGAGCAGTACTTC. Translating gives CAISEGGVVRYEQYF.